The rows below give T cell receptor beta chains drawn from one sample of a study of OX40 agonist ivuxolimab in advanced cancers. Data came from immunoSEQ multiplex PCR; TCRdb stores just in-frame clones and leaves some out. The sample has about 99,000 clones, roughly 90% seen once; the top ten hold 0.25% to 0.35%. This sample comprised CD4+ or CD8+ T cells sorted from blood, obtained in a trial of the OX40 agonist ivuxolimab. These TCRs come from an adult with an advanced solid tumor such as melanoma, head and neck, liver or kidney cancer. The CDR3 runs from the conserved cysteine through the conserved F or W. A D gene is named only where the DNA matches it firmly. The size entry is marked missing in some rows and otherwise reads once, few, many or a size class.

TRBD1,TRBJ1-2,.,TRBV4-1,CASSQTGGDYGYTF,TGCGCCAGCAGCCAGACAGGGGGCGACTATGGCTACACCTTC
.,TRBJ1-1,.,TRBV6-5,CASSYLQAREAFF,TGTGCCAGCAGTTACCTCCAGGCCCGGGAAGCTTTCTTT
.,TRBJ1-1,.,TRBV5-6,CASSLGGVNTEAFF,TGTGCCAGCAGCTTGGGGGGAGTGAACACTGAAGCTTTCTTT
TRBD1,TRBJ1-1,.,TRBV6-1,CASRRQGSMNTEAFF,TGTGCCAGCAGGAGACAGGGCTCCATGAACACTGAAGCTTTCTTT
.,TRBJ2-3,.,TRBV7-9,CASSFVPVDTQYF,TGTGCCAGCAGCTTTGTGCCGGTAGATACGCAGTATTTT
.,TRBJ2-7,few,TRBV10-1,CASTERYCEQYF,TGCGCCAGCACCGAGAGGTACTGCGAGCAGTACTTC
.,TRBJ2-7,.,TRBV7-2,CASSLDGPGTYEQYF,TGTGCCAGCAGCTTAGACGGGCCAGGGACCTACGAGCAGTACTTC
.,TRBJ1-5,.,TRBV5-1,CASSLGTNQPQHF,TGTGCCAGCAGCTTGGGGACAAATCAGCCCCAGCATTTT
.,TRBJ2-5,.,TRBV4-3,CASSQPPRTAGEETQYF,TGCGCCAGCAGCCAGCCCCCCAGGACAGCCGGGGAAGAGACCCAGTACTTC
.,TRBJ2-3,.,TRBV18,CASSPGLAWDTQYF,TGTGCCAGCTCACCTGGCCTAGCGTGGGATACGCAGTATTTT
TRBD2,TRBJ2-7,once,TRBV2,CASGTSGNYEQYF,TGTGCCAGCGGAACTAGCGGGAACTACGAGCAGTACTTC
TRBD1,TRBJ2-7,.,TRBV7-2,CASSSRQGGYEQYF,TGTGCCAGCAGCTCAAGACAGGGGGGCTACGAGCAGTACTTC
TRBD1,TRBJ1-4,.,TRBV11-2,CASSSDRGNEKLFF,TGTGCCAGCAGCTCCGACAGGGGTAATGAAAAACTGTTTTTT